A selection of T cell receptor beta chains follows, all from one sample in a study of tumor T cells in aggressive B-cell lymphoma. Some clones are missing from TCRdb's copy, which holds only in-frame ones; the method was immunoSEQ multiplex PCR. The sample has around 1,700 clones; approximately 95% are singletons. Sequences were obtained from tumor tissue. Receptors originate from an adult with diffuse large B cell lymphoma. Some clones in this sample may be carry-over from other donors' samples. Both conserved end residues are part of each CDR3. D genes are given only for firm matches. A row's size may be missing; if present it is once, few, many or a size class.

>TRBD2|TRBV7-2|TRBJ2-3|-|15
CASSRGLAGTDTQYF
TGTGCCAGCAGCCGCGGACTAGCGGGCACAGATACGCAGTATTTT
>-|TRBV19|TRBJ2-2|few|15
CASKGSGTNTRELFF
TGTGCCAGTAAAGGATCCGGGACAAACACCAGGGAGCTGTTTTTT
>-|TRBV7-9|TRBJ2-1|-|17
CASSLVWSVRTYNEQFF
TGTGCCAGCAGCTTGGTCTGGTCGGTGCGCACGTACAATGAGCAGTTCTTC
>-|TRBV19|TRBJ2-7|-|13
CASSIGRGGEQYF
TGTGCCAGTAGTATAGGGCGAGGCGGCGAGCAGTACTTC
>-|TRBV6-5|TRBJ1-6|-|14
CASTRGGGNSPLHF
TGTGCCAGCACCCGAGGAGGAGGGAATTCACCCCTCCACTTT
>-|TRBV19|TRBJ1-5|-|15
CASKFRTGLEGRCHF
TGTGCCAGCAAATTCCGTACCGGTCTTGAGGGCCGCTGCCATTTT
>-|TRBV5-6|TRBJ2-1|-|12
CASSLDRDRRFF
TGTGCCAGCAGCTTGGACAGGGACCGACGGTTCTTC
>-|TRBV18|TRBJ2-5|-|15
CASSLLGGREETQYF
TGTGCCAGCTCACTGTTGGGGGGAAGGGAAGAGACCCAGTACTTC
>TRBD1|TRBV28|TRBJ2-5|once|15
CASSGTGDGQETQYF
TGTGCCAGCAGTGGGACAGGGGACGGGCAAGAGACCCAGTACTTC
>TRBD1|TRBV19|TRBJ1-5|-|17
CASSSRTGGYGNQPQHF
TGTGCCAGTAGTTCGCGGACAGGTGGTTATGGCAATCAGCCCCAGCATTTT
>-|TRBV10-3|TRBJ1-1|few|11
CAIKSGTEAFF
TGTGCCATCAAGTCGGGCACTGAAGCTTTCTTT
>-|TRBV5-5|TRBJ1-3|-|16
CASSLDARFSGNTIYF
TGTGCCAGCAGCTTGGATGCGAGATTCTCTGGAAACACCATATATTTT
>-|TRBV11-3|TRBJ2-2|-|15
CASSFGQSNTGELFF
TGTGCCAGCAGCTTTGGACAATCGAACACCGGGGAGCTGTTTTTT
>TRBD2|TRBV11-1|TRBJ2-3|-|17
CASSLRSGGASTDTQYF
TGTGCCAGCAGCCTCAGAAGCGGGGGGGCAAGCACAGATACGCAGTATTTT
>-|TRBV6-5|TRBJ1-2|-|14
CASRETGSPLGYTF
TGTGCCAGCAGGGAAACAGGTTCCCCCCTTGGCTACACCTTC
>-|TRBV27|TRBJ1-1|-|13
CASSSGYNTEAFF
TGTGCCAGCAGTTCAGGATATAACACTGAAGCTTTCTTT
>-|TRBV28|TRBJ1-1|-|14
CASSLGARNTEAFF
TGTGCCAGCAGTTTGGGGGCTCGGAACACTGAAGCTTTCTTT
>-|TRBV25-1|TRBJ2-4|-|14
CASSETKAKNIQYF
TGTGCCAGCAGTGAAACAAAAGCCAAAAACATTCAGTACTTC
>-|TRBV6-1|TRBJ1-1|-|11
CASKANTEAFF
TGTGCCAGCAAAGCGAACACTGAAGCTTTCTTT
>-|TRBV5-1|TRBJ2-5|-|15
CASSLSVGLLKTQYF
TGCGCCAGCAGCCTTAGTGTCGGACTATTAAAGACCCAGTACTTC
>-|TRBV20-1|TRBJ1-1|-|10
CSVRAGKAFF
TGCAGTGTTCGGGCAGGGAAAGCTTTCTTT
>-|TRBV28|TRBJ1-4|-|13
CASSLQGAKKLFF
TGTGCCAGCAGTTTGCAGGGTGCCAAAAAACTGTTTTTT
>TRBD1|TRBV2|TRBJ1-2|-|12
CASGQGVAGYTF
TGTGCCAGTGGGCAGGGGGTCGCTGGCTACACCTTC
>TRBD1|TRBV7-9|TRBJ2-2|-|15
CASSLMRTGTGELFF
TGTGCCAGCAGCTTAATGCGGACAGGGACCGGGGAGCTGTTTTTT
>TRBD2|TRBV14|TRBJ2-1|-|18
CASSHPGLAGVRRNEQFF
TGTGCCAGCAGCCATCCGGGACTAGCGGGAGTTCGTCGAAATGAGCAGTTCTTC
>-|TRBV7-2|TRBJ2-5|-|13
CASSLPGGETQYF
TGTGCCAGCAGCTTGCCAGGGGGGGAGACCCAGTACTTC
>-|TRBV19|TRBJ1-2|-|11
CASRQNYGYTF
TGTGCCAGTAGACAGAACTATGGCTACACCTTC
>TRBD1|TRBV6-5|TRBJ2-1|-|15
CASSYRDSLYNEQFF
TGTGCCAGCAGTTACCGGGACAGCCTCTACAATGAGCAGTTCTTC
>-|TRBV5-1|TRBJ2-1|-|16
CASSLVRVDPYNEQFF
TGCGCCAGCAGCTTGGTGAGGGTAGACCCCTACAATGAGCAGTTCTTC
>-|TRBV7-8|TRBJ2-5|-|17
CASSLARGTGLEETQYF
TGTGCCAGCAGCTTAGCGCGGGGGACAGGTTTAGAAGAGACCCAGTACTTC
>TRBD2|TRBV7-9|TRBJ2-7|-|14
CASSLGLATYEQYF
TGTGCCAGCAGCTTGGGACTAGCTACTTACGAGCAGTACTTC
>TRBD1|TRBV5-6|TRBJ1-1|few|13
CASSSGQGAGAFF
TGTGCCAGCAGCTCTGGACAGGGGGCCGGAGCTTTCTTT
>TRBD1|TRBV5-4|TRBJ2-7|-|14
CASSLAGTGYEQYF
TGTGCCAGCAGCTTGGCCGGGACAGGGTACGAGCAGTACTTC
>-|TRBV10-1|TRBJ1-1|-|13
CASTAGPNTEAFF
TGCGCCAGCACCGCGGGCCCAAACACTGAAGCTTTCTTT
>TRBD1|TRBV18|TRBJ2-7|-|14
CASSSEQGIYEQYF
TGTGCCAGCTCAAGCGAACAGGGGATCTACGAGCAGTACTTC
>-|TRBV7-2|TRBJ1-1|-|13
CASSRRVNTEAFF
TGTGCCAGCAGCCGCAGGGTTAACACTGAAGCTTTCTTT
>TRBD2|TRBV9|TRBJ2-1|-|18
CASSVGSAGGGGYNEQFF
TGTGCCAGCAGCGTAGGCTCGGCGGGAGGGGGAGGGTACAATGAGCAGTTCTTC
>-|TRBV27|TRBJ1-5|-|13
CASSFVYNQPQHF
TGTGCCAGCAGTTTCGTCTATAATCAGCCCCAGCATTTT
>-|TRBV6-5|TRBJ2-5|-|14
CASSYSGGAETQYF
TGTGCCAGCAGTTACAGTGGGGGGGCGGAGACCCAGTACTTC
>TRBD2|TRBV7-8|TRBJ2-7|-|13
CASSPQLGGEQYF
TGTGCCAGCAGCCCCCAGTTGGGGGGGGAGCAGTACTTC